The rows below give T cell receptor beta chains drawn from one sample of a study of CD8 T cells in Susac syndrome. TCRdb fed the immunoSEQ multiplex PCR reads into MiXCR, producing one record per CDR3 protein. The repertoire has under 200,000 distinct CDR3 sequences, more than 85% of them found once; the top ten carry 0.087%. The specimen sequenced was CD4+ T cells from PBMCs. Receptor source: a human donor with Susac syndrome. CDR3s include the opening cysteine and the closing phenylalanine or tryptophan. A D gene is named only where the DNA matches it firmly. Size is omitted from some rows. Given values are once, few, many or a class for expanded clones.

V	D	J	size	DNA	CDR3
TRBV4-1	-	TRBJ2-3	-	TGCGCCAGCAGCCAACCCCCCCTCCGGGGGGCGCAACTTGGCACAGATACGCAGTATTTT	CASSQPPLRGAQLGTDTQYF
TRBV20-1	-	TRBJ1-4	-	TGCAGTGCCCGTAGGACAGAGAATGAAAAACTGTTTTTT	CSARRTENEKLFF
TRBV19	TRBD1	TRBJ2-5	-	TGTGCCAGTGCCGGGACAGGGCAAGAGACCCAGTACTTC	CASAGTGQETQYF
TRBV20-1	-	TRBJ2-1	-	TGCAGTTTCGGGACTTCCTACAATGAGCAGTTCTTC	CSFGTSYNEQFF
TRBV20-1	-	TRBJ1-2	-	TGCAGTGCCAGAGACATGAATGGCTACACCTTC	CSARDMNGYTF
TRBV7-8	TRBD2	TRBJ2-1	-	TGTGCCAGCAGCCCAGGGGGGACTAGCGATTACAATGAGCAGTTCTTC	CASSPGGTSDYNEQFF
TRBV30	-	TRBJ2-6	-	TGTGCCTGGAGTGGCGGCTGGGCTGGGGCCAACGTCCTGACTTTC	CAWSGGWAGANVLTF
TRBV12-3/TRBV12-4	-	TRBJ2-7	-	TGTGCCAGCAGTTTAATTAGGACTTACGAGCAGTACTTC	CASSLIRTYEQYF
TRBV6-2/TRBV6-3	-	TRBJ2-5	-	TGTGCCAGCAGCCTAGAAAGGAGTGGGGCCCAGTACTTC	CASSLERSGAQYF
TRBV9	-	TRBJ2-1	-	TGTGCCAGCAGCGCTGGGACGGGACACAATGAGCAGTTCTTC	CASSAGTGHNEQFF
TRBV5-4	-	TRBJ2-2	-	TGTGCCAGCAGCGTCCAAGGCACCGGGGAGCTGTTTTTT	CASSVQGTGELFF
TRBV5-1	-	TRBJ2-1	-	TGCGCCAGCAGCTTGACCCCCCCGTCCTACAATGAGCAGTTCTTC	CASSLTPPSYNEQFF
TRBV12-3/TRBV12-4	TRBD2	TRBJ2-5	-	TGTGCCAGCAGTAGCGGGGGGAAAGAGACCCAGTACTTC	CASSSGGKETQYF
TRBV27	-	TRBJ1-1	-	TGTGCCAGCAGTTCCGCAGGGTGGAGCACTGAAGCTTTCTTT	CASSSAGWSTEAFF
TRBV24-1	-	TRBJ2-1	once	TGTGCCACCAGTGAAGGCAGCGGACCTCCCAATGAGCAGTTCTTC	CATSEGSGPPNEQFF
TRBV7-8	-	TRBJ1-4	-	TGTGCCAGCAGCCTCCACAGGGTGAAGTCAACTAATGAAAAACTGTTTTTT	CASSLHRVKSTNEKLFF
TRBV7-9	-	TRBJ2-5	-	TGTGCCAGCTCCTACAGGGTCAAAGAGACCCAGTACTTC	CASSYRVKETQYF
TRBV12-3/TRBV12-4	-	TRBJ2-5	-	TGTGCCAGCAGTAGAGCGGCCCAAGAGACCCAGTACTTC	CASSRAAQETQYF
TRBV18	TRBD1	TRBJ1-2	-	TGTGCCAGCTCAACCCGGGACAGGGGCTCGATGGGCTACACCTTC	CASSTRDRGSMGYTF
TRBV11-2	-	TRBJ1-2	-	TGTGCCAGCAGCCTACTTTTGACCACCTATGGCTACACCTTC	CASSLLLTTYGYTF
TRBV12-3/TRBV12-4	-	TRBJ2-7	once	TGTGCCAGCACCACGACTAGTTTAATTGCTGAGCAGTACTTC	CASTTTSLIAEQYF
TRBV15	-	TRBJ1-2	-	TGTGCCACCAGCAGATCGCTAGCGGCAGGGGCTGGCTACACCTTC	CATSRSLAAGAGYTF
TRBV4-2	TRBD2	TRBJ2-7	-	TGTGCCAGCAGCCAAGATCCCAGTGGACTAGCGGCCTCCTACGAGCAGTACTTC	CASSQDPSGLAASYEQYF
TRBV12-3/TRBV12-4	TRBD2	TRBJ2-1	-	TGTGCCAGCAGTCGAGCACCTAGCGGGGGCAATGAGCAGTTCTTC	CASSRAPSGGNEQFF
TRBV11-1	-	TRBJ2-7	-	TGTGCCAGCAGCTTAGTCGCGGGAACGTACGAGCAGTACTTC	CASSLVAGTYEQYF
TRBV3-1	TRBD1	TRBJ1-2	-	TGTGCCAGCAGCCAAAGGACAGGGGGATGGTATGGCTACACCTTC	CASSQRTGGWYGYTF
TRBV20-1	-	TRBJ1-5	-	TGCAGTGCTAGATCGGGGGGGCGCGACCAGCCCCAGCATTTT	CSARSGGRDQPQHF
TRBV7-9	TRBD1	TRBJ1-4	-	TGTGCCAGCAGCTTGGGGACAGGGGGCAGTGAAAAACTGTTTTTT	CASSLGTGGSEKLFF
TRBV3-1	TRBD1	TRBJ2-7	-	TGTGCCAGCAGCCACCCGGGACAGGGGACCTTTTCCACTTTTTACGAGCAGTACTTC	CASSHPGQGTFSTFYEQYF
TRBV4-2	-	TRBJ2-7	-	TGTGCCAGCAGCCAAGGCAATAACCGGGGGGAGCAGTACTTC	CASSQGNNRGEQYF
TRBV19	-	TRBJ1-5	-	TGTGCCAGTAGCACCGGGACGGGAAACAATCAGCCCCAGCATTTT	CASSTGTGNNQPQHF
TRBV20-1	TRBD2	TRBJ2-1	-	TGCAGTGCTAGTGGCGGACTAGCGTATGAGCAGTTCTTC	CSASGGLAYEQFF
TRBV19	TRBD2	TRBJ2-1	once	TGTGCCAGTAGGATGCGGGGGGGCCGTAATGAGCAGTTCTTC	CASRMRGGRNEQFF